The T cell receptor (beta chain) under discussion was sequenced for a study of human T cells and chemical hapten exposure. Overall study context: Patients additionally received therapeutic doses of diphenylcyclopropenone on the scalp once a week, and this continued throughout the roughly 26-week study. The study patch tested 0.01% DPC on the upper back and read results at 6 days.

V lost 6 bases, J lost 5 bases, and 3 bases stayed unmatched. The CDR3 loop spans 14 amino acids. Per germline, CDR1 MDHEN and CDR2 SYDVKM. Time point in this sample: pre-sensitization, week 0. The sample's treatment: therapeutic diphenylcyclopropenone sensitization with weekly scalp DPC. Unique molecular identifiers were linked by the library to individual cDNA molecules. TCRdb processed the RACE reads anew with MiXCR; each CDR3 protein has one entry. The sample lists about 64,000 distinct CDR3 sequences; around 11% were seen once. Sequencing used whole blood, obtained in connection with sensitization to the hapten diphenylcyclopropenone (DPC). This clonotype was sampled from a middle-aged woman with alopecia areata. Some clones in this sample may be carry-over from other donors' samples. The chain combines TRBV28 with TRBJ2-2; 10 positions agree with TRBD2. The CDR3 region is CASSLAGGTGELFF. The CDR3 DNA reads TGTGCCAGCAGCTTAGCGGGAGGAACCGGGGAGCTGTTTTTT.